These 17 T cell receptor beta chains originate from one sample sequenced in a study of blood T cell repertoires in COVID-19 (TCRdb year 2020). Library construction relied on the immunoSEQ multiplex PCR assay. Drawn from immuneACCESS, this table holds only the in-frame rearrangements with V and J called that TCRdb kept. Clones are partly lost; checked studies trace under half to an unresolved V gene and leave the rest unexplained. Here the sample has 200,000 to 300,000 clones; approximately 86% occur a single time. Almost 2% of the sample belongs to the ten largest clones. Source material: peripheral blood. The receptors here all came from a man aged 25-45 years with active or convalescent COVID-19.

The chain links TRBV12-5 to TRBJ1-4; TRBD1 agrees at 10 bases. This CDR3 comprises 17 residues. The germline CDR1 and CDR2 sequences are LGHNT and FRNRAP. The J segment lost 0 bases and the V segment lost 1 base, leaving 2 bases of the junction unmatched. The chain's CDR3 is CASGLGDRGATNEKLFF. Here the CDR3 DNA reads TGTGCTAGTGGTTTGGGGGACAGGGGCGCAACTAATGAAAAACTGTTTTTT.

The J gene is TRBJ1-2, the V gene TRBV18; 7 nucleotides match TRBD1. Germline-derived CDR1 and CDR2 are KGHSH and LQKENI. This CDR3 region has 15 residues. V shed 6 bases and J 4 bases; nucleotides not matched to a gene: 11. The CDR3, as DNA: TGTGCCAGCTCCCTCCAGGGACAGACCCTCTATGGCTACACCTTC. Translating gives CASSLQGQTLYGYTF.

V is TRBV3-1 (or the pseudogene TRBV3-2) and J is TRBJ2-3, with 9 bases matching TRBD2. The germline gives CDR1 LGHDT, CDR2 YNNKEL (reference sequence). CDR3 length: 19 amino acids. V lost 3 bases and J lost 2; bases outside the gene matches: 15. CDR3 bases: TGTGCCAGCAGCCATCTTTTCCAAGGAGCGGGGGGCCCCACAGATACGCAGTATTTT. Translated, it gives CASSHLFQGAGGPTDTQYF.

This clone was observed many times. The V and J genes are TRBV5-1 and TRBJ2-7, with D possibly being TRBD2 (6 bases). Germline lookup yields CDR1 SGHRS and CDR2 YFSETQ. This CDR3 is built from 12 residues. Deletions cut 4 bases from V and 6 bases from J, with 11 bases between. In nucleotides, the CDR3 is TGCGCCAGCAGCCTGACGGGGGTCGAGCAGTACTTC. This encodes CASSLTGVEQYF.

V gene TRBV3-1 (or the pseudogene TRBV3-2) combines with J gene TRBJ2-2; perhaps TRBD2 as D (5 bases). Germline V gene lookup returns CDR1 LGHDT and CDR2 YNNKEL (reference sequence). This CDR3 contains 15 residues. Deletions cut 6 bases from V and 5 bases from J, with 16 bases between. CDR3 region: CASSRRVPGTGELFF. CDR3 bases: TGTGCCAGCAGTCGACGGGTACCGGGGACCGGGGAGCTGTTTTTT.

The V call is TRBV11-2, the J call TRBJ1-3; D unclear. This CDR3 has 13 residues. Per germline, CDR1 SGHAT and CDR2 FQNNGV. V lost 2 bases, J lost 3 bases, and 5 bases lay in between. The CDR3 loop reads CASSLNGGNTIYF. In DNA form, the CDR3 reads TGTGCCAGCAGCTTAAACGGTGGAAACACCATATATTTT.

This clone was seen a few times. The CDR3 DNA follows: TGTGCCAGCAGCTTACACACTACCTACGAGCAGTACTTC. It is translated as CASSLHTTYEQYF. This rearrangement joins TRBV7-9 to TRBJ2-7; no reliable D call. This CDR3 is 13 amino acids long. The V end lost 2 bases, the J end lost 2 bases, and 7 bases lay between the germline ends. Germline V gene sequence: CDR1 SEHNR, CDR2 FQNEAQ (reference sequence). Based on the CDR3 plus reference TRBV7-9 and TRBJ2-7, the full variable domain is DTGVSQNPRHKITKRGQNVTFRCDPISEHNRLYWYRQTLGQGPEFLTYFQNEAQLEKSRLLSDRFSAERPKGSFSTLEIQRTEQGDSAMYLCASSLHTTYEQYFGPGTRLTVT.

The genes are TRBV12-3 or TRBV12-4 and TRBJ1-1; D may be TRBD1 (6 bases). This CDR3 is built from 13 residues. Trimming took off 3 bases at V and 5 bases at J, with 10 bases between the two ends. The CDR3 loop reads CASSLGGRTEAFF. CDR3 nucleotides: TGTGCCAGCAGTTTGGGGGGGCGGACTGAAGCTTTCTTT.

CDR3 residues: CASSLSGENTEAFF. The CDR3 DNA is TGTGCCAGCAGCTTATCAGGGGAGAACACTGAAGCTTTCTTT. J is TRBJ1-1 and V is TRBV5-6; tentative D call: TRBD1 (6 bases). CDR1 SGHDT and CDR2 YYEEEE come from the germline V gene. This CDR3 is 14 amino acids long. V was shortened by 2 bases and J by 1 base, with 9 bases between the two germline ends.

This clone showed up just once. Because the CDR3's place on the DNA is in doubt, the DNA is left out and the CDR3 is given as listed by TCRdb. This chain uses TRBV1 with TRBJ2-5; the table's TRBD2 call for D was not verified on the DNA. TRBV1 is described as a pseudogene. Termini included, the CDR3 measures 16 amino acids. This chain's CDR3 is CTSSPFGGGAQETQYF.

Here the CDR3 DNA reads TGTGCCAGCAGTTACGATACCGGGACAGGGTTGGCTTTCTTT. Protein product: CASSYDTGTGLAFF. The J gene is TRBJ1-1, the V gene TRBV6-5; 9 bases fit TRBD1. The V gene end was trimmed by 2 bases and the J gene end by 11 bases; junction bases not matched to a gene: 9. This CDR3 contains 14 residues. CDR1 and CDR2 from the germline V gene are MNHEY and SVGAGI.

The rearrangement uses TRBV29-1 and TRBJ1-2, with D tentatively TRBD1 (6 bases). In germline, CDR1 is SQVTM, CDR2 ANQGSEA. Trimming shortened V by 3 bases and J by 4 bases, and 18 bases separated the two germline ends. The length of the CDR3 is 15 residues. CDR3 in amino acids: CSVEQRGGGGYGYTF. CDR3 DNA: TGCAGCGTTGAGCAAAGAGGGGGTGGCGGCTATGGCTACACCTTC.

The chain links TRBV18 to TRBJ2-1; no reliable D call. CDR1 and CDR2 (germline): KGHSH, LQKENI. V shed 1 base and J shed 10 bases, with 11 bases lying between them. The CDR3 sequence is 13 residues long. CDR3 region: CASSPQELNEQFF. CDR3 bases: TGTGCCAGCTCACCACAGGAGCTAAACGAGCAGTTCTTC.

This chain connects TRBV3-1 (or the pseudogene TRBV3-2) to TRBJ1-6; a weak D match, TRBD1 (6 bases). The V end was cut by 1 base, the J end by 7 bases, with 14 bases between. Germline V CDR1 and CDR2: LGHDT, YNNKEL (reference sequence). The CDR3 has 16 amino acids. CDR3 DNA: TGTGCCAGCAGCCAAGTTCCAACAGGGTGGAATTCACCCCTCCACTTT. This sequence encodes CASSQVPTGWNSPLHF.

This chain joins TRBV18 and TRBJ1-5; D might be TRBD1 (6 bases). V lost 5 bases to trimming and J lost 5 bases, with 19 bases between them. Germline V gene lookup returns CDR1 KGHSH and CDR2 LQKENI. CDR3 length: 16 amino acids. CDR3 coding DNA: TGTGCCAGCTCAGCAACAGGGACCTCGTTCGATCAGCCCCAGCATTTT. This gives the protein CASSATGTSFDQPQHF. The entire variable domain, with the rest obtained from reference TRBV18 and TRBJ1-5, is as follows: NAGVMQNPRHLVRRRGQEARLRCSPMKGHSHVYWYRQLPEEGLKFMVYLQKENIIDESGMPKERFSAEFPKEGPSILRIQQVVRGDSAAYFCASSATGTSFDQPQHFGDGTRLSIL.

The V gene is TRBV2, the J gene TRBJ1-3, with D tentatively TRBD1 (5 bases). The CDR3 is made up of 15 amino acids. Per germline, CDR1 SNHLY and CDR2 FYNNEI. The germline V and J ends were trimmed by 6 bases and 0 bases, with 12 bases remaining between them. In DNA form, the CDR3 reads TGTGCCAGCAGCGTCTTCGGGGGCTCTGGAAACACCATATATTTT. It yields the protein CASSVFGGSGNTIYF.

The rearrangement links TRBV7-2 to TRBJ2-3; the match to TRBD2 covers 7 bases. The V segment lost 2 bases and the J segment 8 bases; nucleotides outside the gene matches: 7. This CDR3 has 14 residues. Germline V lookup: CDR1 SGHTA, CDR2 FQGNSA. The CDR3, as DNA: TGTGCCAGCAGCTTAAACCTAGCGGTGCCTACGCAGTATTTT. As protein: CASSLNLAVPTQYF. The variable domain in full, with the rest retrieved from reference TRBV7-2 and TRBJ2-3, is GAGVSQSPSNKVTEKGKDVELRCDPISGHTALYWYRQSLGQGLEFLIYFQGNSAPDKSGLPSDRFSAERTGGSVSTLTIQRTQQEDSAVYLCASSLNLAVPTQYFGPGTRLTVL.